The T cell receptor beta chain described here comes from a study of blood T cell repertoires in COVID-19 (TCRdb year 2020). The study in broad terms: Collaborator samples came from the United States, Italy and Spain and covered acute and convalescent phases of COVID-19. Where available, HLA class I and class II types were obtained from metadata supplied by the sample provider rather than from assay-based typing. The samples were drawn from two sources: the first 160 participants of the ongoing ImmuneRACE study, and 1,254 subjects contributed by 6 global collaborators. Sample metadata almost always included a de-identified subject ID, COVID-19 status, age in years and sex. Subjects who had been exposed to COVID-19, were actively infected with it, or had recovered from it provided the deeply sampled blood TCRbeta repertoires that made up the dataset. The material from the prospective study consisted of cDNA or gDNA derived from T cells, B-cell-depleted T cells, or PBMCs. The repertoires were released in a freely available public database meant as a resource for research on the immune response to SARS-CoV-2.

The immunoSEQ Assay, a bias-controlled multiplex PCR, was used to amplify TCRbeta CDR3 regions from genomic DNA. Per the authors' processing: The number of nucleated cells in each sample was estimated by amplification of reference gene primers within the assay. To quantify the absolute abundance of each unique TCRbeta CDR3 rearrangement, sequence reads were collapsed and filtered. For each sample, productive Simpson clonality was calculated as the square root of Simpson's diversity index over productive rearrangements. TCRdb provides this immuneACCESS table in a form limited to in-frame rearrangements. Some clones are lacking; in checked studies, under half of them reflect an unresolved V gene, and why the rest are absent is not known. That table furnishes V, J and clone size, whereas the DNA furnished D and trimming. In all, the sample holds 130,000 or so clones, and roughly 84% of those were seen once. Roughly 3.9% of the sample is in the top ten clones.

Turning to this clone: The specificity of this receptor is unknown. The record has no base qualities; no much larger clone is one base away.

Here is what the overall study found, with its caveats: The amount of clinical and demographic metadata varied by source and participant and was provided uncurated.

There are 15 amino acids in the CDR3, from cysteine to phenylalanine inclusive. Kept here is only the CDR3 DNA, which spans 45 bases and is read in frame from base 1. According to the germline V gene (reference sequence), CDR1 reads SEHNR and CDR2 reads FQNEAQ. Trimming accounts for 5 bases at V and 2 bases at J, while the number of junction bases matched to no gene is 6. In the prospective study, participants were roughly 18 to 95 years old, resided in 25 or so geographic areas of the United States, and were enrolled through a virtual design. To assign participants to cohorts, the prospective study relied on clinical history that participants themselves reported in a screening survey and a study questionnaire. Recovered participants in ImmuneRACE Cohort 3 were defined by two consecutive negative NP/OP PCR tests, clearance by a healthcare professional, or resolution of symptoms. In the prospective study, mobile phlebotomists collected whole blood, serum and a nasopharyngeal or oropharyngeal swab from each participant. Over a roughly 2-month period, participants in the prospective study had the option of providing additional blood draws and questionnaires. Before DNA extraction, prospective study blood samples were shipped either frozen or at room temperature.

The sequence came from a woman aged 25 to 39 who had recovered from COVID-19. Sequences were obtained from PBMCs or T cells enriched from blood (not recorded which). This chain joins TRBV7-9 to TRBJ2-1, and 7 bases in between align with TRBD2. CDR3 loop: CASSPLASTYNEQFF. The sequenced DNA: TGTGCCAGCAGCCCACTAGCGAGTACCTACAATGAGCAGTTCTTC.